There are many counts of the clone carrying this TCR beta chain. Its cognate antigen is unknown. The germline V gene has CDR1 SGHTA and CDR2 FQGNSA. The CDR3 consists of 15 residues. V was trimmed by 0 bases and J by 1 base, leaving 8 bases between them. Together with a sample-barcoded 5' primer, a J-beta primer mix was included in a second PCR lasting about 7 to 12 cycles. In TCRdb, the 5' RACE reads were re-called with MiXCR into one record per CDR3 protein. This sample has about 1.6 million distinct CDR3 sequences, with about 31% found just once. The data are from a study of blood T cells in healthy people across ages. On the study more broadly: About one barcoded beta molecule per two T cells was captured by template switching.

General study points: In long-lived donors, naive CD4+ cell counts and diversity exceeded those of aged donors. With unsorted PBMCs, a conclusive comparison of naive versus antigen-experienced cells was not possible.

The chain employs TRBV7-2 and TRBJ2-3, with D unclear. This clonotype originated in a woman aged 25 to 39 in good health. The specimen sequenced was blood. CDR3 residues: CASSLASDRTDTQYF. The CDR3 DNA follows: TGTGCCAGCAGCTTAGCCTCGGACCGCACAGATACGCAGTATTTT.